The clone carrying this T cell receptor (beta chain) has a count of ten or more. What it binds is unknown. These data come from a study of T cells after yellow fever vaccination. General study results and limits: Though it reached lower strength, the secondary response hit its peak faster, day 5 versus 15. Clonotypes found in both CD4 and CD8 compartments made up a small share. Subsequent to the booster, the majority of primary-vaccination clones reappeared (around 96% CD4, about 90% CD8). One caveat is that FACS-sorted repertoires could contain abundant clonotypes contaminating from the bulk population.

The CDR3 consists of 13 residues. Germline CDR1 and CDR2: SGHTA and FQGTGA. Trimming removed 8 bases from V and 3 bases from J; junction bases left unmatched: 6. TCRdb reprocessed the 5' RACE reads via MiXCR and lists one record per CDR3 protein. The sample contains about 140,000 distinct CDR3 sequences, 5% to 8% of which appear only once. The source material was CD4+ T cells sorted from PBMCs, sampled 10 days after the yellow fever booster vaccination. This TCR was recovered from a man under 40 who received the YFV17D yellow fever vaccine. The V call is TRBV7-3, the J call TRBJ2-7, with 8 bases fitting TRBD1. In DNA, the CDR3 is TGTGCCAGCGTTGGGGACAGGCGCTACGAGCAGTACTTC. Translation: CASVGDRRYEQYF.